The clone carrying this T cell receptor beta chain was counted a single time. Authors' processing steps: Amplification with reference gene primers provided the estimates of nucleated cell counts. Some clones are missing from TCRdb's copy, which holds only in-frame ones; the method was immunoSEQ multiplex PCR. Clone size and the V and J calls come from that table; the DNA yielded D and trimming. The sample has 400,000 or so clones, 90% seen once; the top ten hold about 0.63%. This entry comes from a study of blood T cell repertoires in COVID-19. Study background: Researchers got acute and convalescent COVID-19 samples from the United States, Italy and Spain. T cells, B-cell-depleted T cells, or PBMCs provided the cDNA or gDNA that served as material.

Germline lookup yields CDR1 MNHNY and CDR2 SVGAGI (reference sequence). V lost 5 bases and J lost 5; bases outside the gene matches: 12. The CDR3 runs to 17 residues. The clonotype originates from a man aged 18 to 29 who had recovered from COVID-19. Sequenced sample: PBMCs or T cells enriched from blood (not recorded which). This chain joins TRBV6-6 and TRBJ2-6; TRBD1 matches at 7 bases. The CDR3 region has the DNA TGTGCCAGCAGTCCCTGGACAGGACCTCTCTGGGCCAACGTCCTGACTTTC. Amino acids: CASSPWTGPLWANVLTF.